The present T cell receptor beta chain was sequenced within a study of T cell repertoires in cytomegalovirus infection. The wider study: Carrying CMV and the relevant HLA type showed in public TCR beta signatures. General observations from the study: Summed frequency of shared TCR beta families picked out CMV carriers who also had the relevant HLA. Clonotype analysis showed dominance of the ex vivo response by HLA-C-restricted CMV-specific TCR beta clonotypes.

This clonotype was found many times. Its specificity is not known. One entry per CDR3 protein results from TCRdb running MiXCR on the reads. The sample has over 200,000 distinct CDR3 sequences; roughly 13% are singletons. The germline V gene has CDR1 SGHTA and CDR2 FQGNSA. The V and J ends lost 2 bases and 4 bases, in that order; junction bases with no gene match: 10. The CDR3 spans 18 residues. The chain combines TRBV7-2 with TRBJ1-3; 11 bases match TRBD1. This sequence was found in a human donor in good health (CMV status not recorded). Some clones in this sample may be carry-over from other donors' samples. The sample consisted of PBMCs. The CDR3: CASSLFGGTGGPGNTIYF. CDR3 coding DNA: TGTGCCAGCAGCTTATTCGGGGGGACAGGGGGGCCAGGAAACACCATATATTTT.